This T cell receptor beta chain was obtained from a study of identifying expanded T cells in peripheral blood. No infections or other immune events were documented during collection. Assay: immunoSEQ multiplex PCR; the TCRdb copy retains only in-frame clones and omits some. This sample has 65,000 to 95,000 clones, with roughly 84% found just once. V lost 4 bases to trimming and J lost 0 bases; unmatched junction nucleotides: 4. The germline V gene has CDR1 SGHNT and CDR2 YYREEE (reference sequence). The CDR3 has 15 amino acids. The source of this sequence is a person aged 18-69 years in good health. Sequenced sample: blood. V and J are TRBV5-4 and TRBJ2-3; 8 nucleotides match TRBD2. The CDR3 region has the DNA TGTGCCAGCAGCGGCGGGGGGCTCAGCACAGATACGCAGTATTTT. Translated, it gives CASSGGGLSTDTQYF.